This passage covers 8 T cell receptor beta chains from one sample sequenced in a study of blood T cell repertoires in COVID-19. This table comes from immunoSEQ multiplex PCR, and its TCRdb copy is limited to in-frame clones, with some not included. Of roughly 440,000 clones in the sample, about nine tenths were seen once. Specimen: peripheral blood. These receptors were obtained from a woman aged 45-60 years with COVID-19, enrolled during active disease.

This CDR3 is CASSESGLAGSGELFF. The CDR3 DNA follows: TGTGCCAGCAGCGAATCGGGACTAGCGGGGTCCGGGGAGCTGTTTTTT. The chain recombines TRBV4-2 with TRBJ2-2; 13 bases map to TRBD2. With 5 bases clipped from V and 6 bases from J, the junction kept 6 bases outside the gene matches. CDR3 length equals 16 residues. The V gene's germline CDR1 is LGHNA and CDR2 YNFKEQ.

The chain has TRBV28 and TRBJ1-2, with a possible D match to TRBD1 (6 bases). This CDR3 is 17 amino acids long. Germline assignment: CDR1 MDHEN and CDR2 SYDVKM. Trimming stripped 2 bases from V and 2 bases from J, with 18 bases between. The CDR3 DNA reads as TGTGCCAGCAGTTTAGTCCAGGGGCTGGGAATCAACTATGGCTACACCTTC. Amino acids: CASSLVQGLGINYGYTF.

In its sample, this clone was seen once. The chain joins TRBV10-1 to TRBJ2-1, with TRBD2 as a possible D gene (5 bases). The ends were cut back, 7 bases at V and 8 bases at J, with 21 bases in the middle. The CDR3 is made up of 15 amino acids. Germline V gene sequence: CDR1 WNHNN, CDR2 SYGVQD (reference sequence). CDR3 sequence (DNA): TGCGCCAGCAACCCCGGGAATGGTGGCTTCGATGAGCAGTTCTTC. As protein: CASNPGNGGFDEQFF.

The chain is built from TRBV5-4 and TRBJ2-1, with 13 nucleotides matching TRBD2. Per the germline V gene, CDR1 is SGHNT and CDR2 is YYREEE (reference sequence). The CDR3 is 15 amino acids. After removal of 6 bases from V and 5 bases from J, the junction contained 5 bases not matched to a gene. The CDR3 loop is CASITGTSGDNEQFF. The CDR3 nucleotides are TGTGCCAGCATCACCGGGACTAGCGGGGACAATGAGCAGTTCTTC.

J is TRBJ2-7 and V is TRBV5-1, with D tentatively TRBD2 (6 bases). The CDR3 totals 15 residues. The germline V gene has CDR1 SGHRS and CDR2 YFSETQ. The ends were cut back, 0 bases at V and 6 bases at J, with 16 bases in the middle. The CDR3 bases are TGCGCCAGCAGCTTGGCCGGAGGGTTTGCGTTCGAGCAGTACTTC. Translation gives CASSLAGGFAFEQYF. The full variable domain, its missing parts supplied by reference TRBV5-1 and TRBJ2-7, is KAGVTQTPRYLIKTRGQQVTLSCSPISGHRSVSWYQQTPGQGLQFLFEYFSETQRNKGNFPGRFSGRQFSNSRSEMNVSTLELGDSALYLCASSLAGGFAFEQYFGPGTRLTVT.

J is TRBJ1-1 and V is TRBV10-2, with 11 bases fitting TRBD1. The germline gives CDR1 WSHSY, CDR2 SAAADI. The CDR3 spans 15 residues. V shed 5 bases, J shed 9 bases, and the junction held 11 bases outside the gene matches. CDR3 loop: CASSLRTGGESQAFF. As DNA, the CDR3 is TGCGCCAGCAGTCTCCGGACAGGGGGCGAGTCCCAAGCTTTCTTT.

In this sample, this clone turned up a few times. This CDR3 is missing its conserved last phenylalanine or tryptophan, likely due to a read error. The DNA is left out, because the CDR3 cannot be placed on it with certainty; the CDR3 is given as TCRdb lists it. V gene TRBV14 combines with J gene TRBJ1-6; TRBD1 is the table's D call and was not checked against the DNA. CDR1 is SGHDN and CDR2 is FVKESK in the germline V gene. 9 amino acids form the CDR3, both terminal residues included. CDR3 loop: CASSQRGSD.

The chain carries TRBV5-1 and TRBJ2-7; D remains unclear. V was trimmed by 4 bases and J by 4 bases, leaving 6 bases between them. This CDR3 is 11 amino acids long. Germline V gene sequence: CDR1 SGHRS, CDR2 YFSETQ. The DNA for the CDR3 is TGCGCCAGCAGCACCTATTACGAGCAGTACTTC. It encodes CASSTYYEQYF. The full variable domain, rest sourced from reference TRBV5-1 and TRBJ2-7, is KAGVTQTPRYLIKTRGQQVTLSCSPISGHRSVSWYQQTPGQGLQFLFEYFSETQRNKGNFPGRFSGRQFSNSRSEMNVSTLELGDSALYLCASSTYYEQYFGPGTRLTVT.